This T cell receptor (beta chain) was identified in a study of cytomegalovirus exposure and HLA in healthy donors. Looking at the study overall: Across almost 400 genotyped donors, around 80% landed in the Caucasian-associated ancestry cluster.

A multiplex PCR was run with 60 Vbeta primers and 13 Jbeta primers. The repertoire was sequenced with immunoSEQ multiplex PCR; TCRdb's copy has only in-frame clones and lacks some. The sample holds approximately 180,000 clones, 65% to 75% seen once. The length of the CDR3 is 14 residues. The trim removed 6 bases at V and 0 bases at J, leaving 4 bases unmatched. CDR1 is SNHLY, CDR2 FYNNEI, per germline. Although they were nominally healthy when sampled, donors likely had unrecorded immune exposures. General study results and limits: In an earlier analysis, in roughly 600 donors, most V segments appeared productive either ~90% or ~30% of the time. Most CMV-associated TCR beta chains were later found to appear HLA-restricted.

Notes on this clone: Its target is not known.

The rearrangement links TRBV2 to TRBJ1-1, with 7 nucleotides matching TRBD1. The sample consisted of PBMCs. This TCR came from a human donor in good health. The CDR3 loop reads CASRSRGMNTEAFF. CDR3 in DNA: TGTGCCAGCAGGTCCAGGGGGATGAACACTGAAGCTTTCTTT.